Presented here are 27 T cell receptor beta chains from one specimen sequenced in a study of T cell repertoires in cytomegalovirus infection. TCRdb used MiXCR to reprocess the reads, holding one entry per CDR3 protein. The table shows around 230,000 distinct CDR3 sequences, with around 6.2% occurring only once. The sequencing sample was made of PBMCs. Receptors originate from a human donor in good health (CMV status not recorded). Some clones in this sample may be carry-over from other donors' samples.

There are many counts of this clonotype. This chain joins TRBV6-2 or TRBV6-3 and TRBJ2-7; D is uncertain. The ends were cut back, 5 bases at V and 0 bases at J, with 8 bases in the middle. Per germline, CDR1 MNHEY and CDR2 SVGEGT. The length of the CDR3 is 13 residues. The CDR3 sequence is CASSDTSSYEQYF. CDR3 nucleotides: TGTGCCAGCAGTGACACGAGCTCCTACGAGCAGTACTTC.

In this sample, this clonotype turned up many times. The chain links TRBV11-2 to TRBJ2-7; a possible D gene is TRBD2 (5 bases). This CDR3 has 13 amino acids. The germline V gene has CDR1 SGHAT and CDR2 FQNNGV. V gave up 3 bases and J gave up 2 bases, with 8 bases separating them. CDR3 in amino acids: CASSFGLAYEQYF. For the CDR3, the DNA is TGTGCCAGCAGCTTCGGACTTGCCTACGAGCAGTACTTC.

This clonotype was counted a few times. V and J are TRBV2 and TRBJ1-5; TRBD1 matches 8 bases. The CDR3 extends over 13 amino acids. The ends lost 3 bases at V and 5 bases at J; junction bases unmatched: 0. CDR1 is SNHLY and CDR2 is FYNNEI in the germline V gene. CDR3 nucleotides: TGTGCCAGCAGTGACAGGGGGCATCAGCCCCAGCATTTT. Residues: CASSDRGHQPQHF.

Many counts were recorded for this clonotype. The chain employs TRBV28 and TRBJ1-5, with D possibly being TRBD1 (6 bases). Germline CDR1 MDHEN, CDR2 SYDVKM. The CDR3 has 14 amino acids. Trimming left V 2 bases short and J 7 bases short, with 12 bases between. CDR3 loop: CASSLLGQNQPQHF. In DNA, the CDR3 is TGTGCCAGCAGTTTACTGGGACAAAACCAGCCCCAGCATTTT. The variable domain in full, with the rest retrieved from reference TRBV28 and TRBJ1-5, is DVKVTQSSRYLVKRTGEKVFLECVQDMDHENMFWYRQDPGLGLRLIYFSYDVKMKEKGDIPEGYSVSREKKERFSLILESASTNQTSMYLCASSLLGQNQPQHFGDGTRLSIL.

This clonotype has a count of ten or more. The J gene is TRBJ1-5, the V gene TRBV10-2; D ambiguous. The germline gives CDR1 WSHSY, CDR2 SAAADI. Trimming removed 2 bases at V and 6 bases at J, with 14 bases between. The CDR3 runs 15 residues. The CDR3 reads CASSESSPAGQPQHF. DNA of the CDR3: TGCGCCAGCAGTGAGAGTTCTCCGGCGGGTCAGCCCCAGCATTTT.

CDR3 bases: TGTGCCAGCAGCTTAGTATACTCCCAAGAGACCCAGTACTTC. Translating gives CASSLVYSQETQYF. The chain combines TRBV7-2 with TRBJ2-5; D remains ambiguous. Germline lookup yields CDR1 SGHTA and CDR2 FQGNSA. CDR3 length: 14 residues. Between the trimmed V and J ends, which lost 1 base and 1 base, there was a span of 7 bases.

This clonotype showed up many times. This chain's CDR3 is CASRRGADYNEQFF. The CDR3 bases are TGTGCCAGCAGACGGGGGGCAGACTACAATGAGCAGTTCTTC. The J gene is TRBJ2-1, the V gene TRBV7-2; D perhaps matches TRBD2 (7 bases). From germline, CDR1 is SGHTA and CDR2 FQGNSA. Between the trimmed V and J ends, which lost 6 bases and 3 bases, there was a span of 12 bases. This CDR3 is 14 amino acids long.

This clonotype came up a few times. J is TRBJ2-7 and V is TRBV5-4; unclear D gene. CDR3 size: 14 residues. With 0 bases removed from V and 3 bases from J, the gap between germline ends came to 10 bases. Germline CDR1 reads SGHNT; CDR2 reads YYREEE (reference sequence). The CDR3 sequence: CASSLDPPGYEQYF. CDR3 in DNA: TGTGCCAGCAGCTTGGATCCCCCAGGCTACGAGCAGTACTTC. Combining the CDR3 with reference TRBV5-4 and TRBJ2-7 gives the whole variable domain ETGVTQSPTHLIKTRGQQVTLRCSSQSGHNTVSWYQQALGQGPQFIFQYYREEENGRGNFPPRFSGLQFPNYSSELNVNALELDDSALYLCASSLDPPGYEQYFGPGTRLTVT.

V and J are TRBV29-1 and TRBJ2-2; TRBD1 is a possible D gene (6 bases). Per germline, CDR1 SQVTM and CDR2 ANQGSEA. CDR3 length: 14 amino acids. The V and J ends lost 3 bases and 1 base respectively, with 9 bases between them. The DNA of the CDR3 is TGCAGCGTTGATCGAGGGGGGAACACCGGGGAGCTGTTTTTT. This encodes CSVDRGGNTGELFF.

This clonotype was counted many times. The V call is TRBV14, the J call TRBJ2-5, with 9 positions matching TRBD2. The CDR3 contains 13 residues. With 6 bases clipped from V and 4 bases from J, the junction kept 3 bases outside the gene matches. CDR1 and CDR2 from the germline V gene are SGHDN and FVKESK. CDR3 nucleotides: TGTGCCAGCAGTCGGACTAGCGTAGAGACCCAGTACTTC. This sequence encodes CASSRTSVETQYF.

This clonotype was seen at least ten times. V gene TRBV15 combines with J gene TRBJ2-2; the D is unclear. Germline-derived CDR1 and CDR2 are LNHNV and YYDKDF (reference sequence). V was clipped by 0 bases and J by 8 bases, with 10 bases between them. The CDR3 totals 14 residues. The CDR3 coding sequence is TGTGCCACCAGCAGAGAACTCCCCGGGGGGGAGCTGTTTTTT. Its translation: CATSRELPGGELFF.

Ten or more counts support this clonotype. The V and J genes are TRBV20-1 and TRBJ1-4; no definite D call. CDR1 is DFQATT and CDR2 is SNEGSKA in the germline V gene (reference sequence). CDR3 length equals 11 residues. V lost 0 bases and J 9 bases, leaving 5 bases between the germline ends. Written as DNA, the CDR3 is TGCAGTGCTAGAGATCAGCAAAAACTGTTTTTT. Protein: CSARDQQKLFF.

This clonotype appeared a few times. The V call is TRBV4-1, the J call TRBJ1-4; D remains ambiguous. V was trimmed by 0 bases and J by 4 bases, leaving 9 bases between them. This CDR3 has 15 amino acids. Germline lookup yields CDR1 MGHRA and CDR2 YSYEKL. Written as DNA, the CDR3 is TGCGCCAGCAGCCAAGATAACAGACGTAATGAAAAACTGTTTTTT. As protein: CASSQDNRRNEKLFF.

Ten or more counts support this clonotype. The chain links TRBV7-8 to TRBJ2-1; D ambiguous. Trimming left V 2 bases short and J 0 bases short, with 11 bases between. The CDR3 sequence is 16 residues long. CDR1 is SGHVS and CDR2 is FQNEAQ in the germline V gene. This CDR3 reads CASSLYSLPSYNEQFF. In nucleotides, the CDR3 is TGTGCCAGCAGCTTATACTCTCTACCCTCCTACAATGAGCAGTTCTTC.

This clonotype was counted at least ten times. The V gene is TRBV7-6, the J gene TRBJ1-5, with TRBD1 as a possible D gene (6 bases). Trimming stripped 5 bases from V and 7 bases from J, with 15 bases between. The germline gives CDR1 SGHVS, CDR2 FNYEAQ. This CDR3 region has 14 residues. DNA of the CDR3: TGTGCCAGCAGCCCACGAGGGGGGGAGCAGCCCCAGCATTTT. Protein product: CASSPRGGEQPQHF.

This clonotype was detected only a few times. J is TRBJ2-1 and V is TRBV10-3, with D hard to call. This CDR3 contains 13 residues. V lost 0 bases, J lost 7 bases, and 7 bases lay in between. Germline values: CDR1 ENHRY, CDR2 SYGVKD. The CDR3 DNA reads as TGTGCCATCAGTGAGTCGCGGCCAAATGAGCAGTTCTTC. Encoded protein: CAISESRPNEQFF.

This clonotype was counted ten times or more. This chain connects TRBV6-1 to TRBJ1-1; maybe TRBD1 (5 bases). The CDR3 consists of 13 residues. With 4 bases removed from V and 1 base from J, the gap between germline ends came to 7 bases. The germline CDR1 and CDR2 sequences are MNHNS and SASEGT. The CDR3 loop reads CASSGTQNTEAFF. The CDR3 DNA is TGTGCCAGCAGTGGGACACAGAACACTGAAGCTTTCTTT.

On this clonotype: Its ends do not fully match the called genes, so a read error is possible. The chain carries TRBV7-7 and TRBJ2-1; TRBD1 is a possible D gene (6 bases). Germline-derived CDR1 and CDR2 are SSHAT and FNYEAQ (reference sequence). This CDR3 has 16 amino acids. CDR3 coding DNA: TGTGCTAGCAGCACTTACCCAGGGGTCGGTTACAATGAGCAGTTCTTC. This translates into CASSTYPGVGYNEQFF.

This clonotype was seen at least ten times. This chain uses TRBV6-1 with TRBJ2-1, with 9 bases identical to TRBD1. V dropped 6 bases and J dropped 3; count of bases not matched to a gene: 9. Germline loops: CDR1 MNHNS, CDR2 SASEGT. The CDR3 totals 16 residues. CDR3 region: CASRGGQGQFYNEQFF. The CDR3 nucleotides are TGTGCCAGCAGGGGTGGACAGGGGCAGTTCTACAATGAGCAGTTCTTC.

This clonotype was picked up many times. The chain combines TRBV9 with TRBJ2-1, with D unresolved. Germline V gives CDR1 SGDLS, CDR2 YYNGEE. Trimming stripped 4 bases from V and 10 bases from J, with 12 bases between. The CDR3 sequence is 12 residues long. The CDR3 here is CASSLVGPEQFF. CDR3 sequence (DNA): TGTGCCAGCAGCCTCGTGGGCCCAGAGCAGTTCTTC. The whole variable domain, filled in from reference TRBV9 and TRBJ2-1, reads DSGVTQTPKHLITATGQRVTLRCSPRSGDLSVYWYQQSLDQGLQFLIQYYNGEERAKGNILERFSAQQFPDLHSELNLSSLELGDSALYFCASSLVGPEQFFGPGTRLTVL.

This clonotype has ten or more counts. V usage is TRBV19 and J usage is TRBJ1-5, with TRBD1 as a possible D gene (6 bases). The CDR3 length is 13 residues. Germline CDR1 LNHDA, CDR2 SQIVND (reference sequence). The germline V and J ends were trimmed by 10 bases and 6 bases, with 16 bases remaining between them. The CDR3 region has the DNA TGTGCCACTGTTGACAGGTCGGGTCAGCCCCAGCATTTT. As protein: CATVDRSGQPQHF.

This clonotype was seen ten or more times. V usage is TRBV20-1 and J usage is TRBJ1-2, with D hard to call. This CDR3 is 15 amino acids long. Germline CDR1 is DFQATT and CDR2 is SNEGSKA (reference sequence). The V end was cut by 0 bases, the J end by 4 bases, with 15 bases between. Written as DNA, the CDR3 is TGCAGTGCTAGAGATCCGACCCAGTTCGTCTATGGCTACACCTTC. This encodes CSARDPTQFVYGYTF.

This clonotype was seen repeatedly, ten times or more. J is TRBJ1-2 and V is TRBV7-2; 10 bases match TRBD1. Germline V gives CDR1 SGHTA, CDR2 FQGNSA. CDR3 length: 20 residues. The junction had 20 bases not matched to a gene; V was cut back by 5 bases and J by 2 bases. For the CDR3, the DNA is TGTGCCAGCAGCCCCCGATCGGTCGGGGACAGGGGAAGTAGGAACTATGGCTACACCTTC. It encodes CASSPRSVGDRGSRNYGYTF. Full variable domain (remainder filled in from reference TRBV7-2 and TRBJ1-2): GAGVSQSPSNKVTEKGKDVELRCDPISGHTALYWYRQSLGQGLEFLIYFQGNSAPDKSGLPSDRFSAERTGGSVSTLTIQRTQQEDSAVYLCASSPRSVGDRGSRNYGYTFGSGTRLTVV.

This clonotype was counted many times. The chain links TRBV19 to TRBJ1-5; 10 bases align to TRBD1. The CDR3 has 16 amino acids. J was trimmed by 3 bases and V by 6 bases; bases with no gene match: 8. The germline V gene encodes CDR1 LNHDA and CDR2 SQIVND (reference sequence). The CDR3 here is CASRRTGTGVNQPQHF. Written as DNA, the CDR3 is TGTGCCAGTAGGCGGACCGGGACAGGGGTCAATCAGCCCCAGCATTTT.

This clonotype was detected many times. This chain uses TRBV27 with TRBJ1-5; D is undetermined. From germline, CDR1 is MNHEY and CDR2 SMNVEV (reference sequence). The CDR3 is 18 amino acids. Trimming took 5 bases from V and 0 from J, leaving 20 bases between them. As DNA, the CDR3 is TGTGCCAGCAGTAGCCTAGAGGGCCTGTTATATAGCAATCAGCCCCAGCATTTT. Its translation: CASSSLEGLLYSNQPQHF.

This clonotype showed up many times. The chain is built from TRBV11-2 and TRBJ2-1; TRBD2 might be the D (6 bases). The V gene's germline CDR1 is SGHAT and CDR2 FQNNGV. CDR3 size: 16 residues. V was trimmed by 0 bases and J by 3 bases, leaving 12 bases between them. The CDR3: CASSLDALGGYNEQFF. The DNA for the CDR3 is TGTGCCAGCAGCTTAGATGCTCTCGGGGGCTACAATGAGCAGTTCTTC.

The table lists this clonotype with many counts. This sequence joins TRBV27 and TRBJ2-1, with 8 bases matching TRBD2. The CDR3 extends over 17 amino acids. J lost 4 bases, V lost 6 bases, and 14 bases had no gene match. Germline CDR1 and CDR2: MNHEY and SMNVEV (reference sequence). The CDR3 region has the DNA TGTGCCAGCAGCCCAGCATATCCAGCGGGGGAGTACAATGAGCAGTTCTTC. Amino acid sequence: CASSPAYPAGEYNEQFF.